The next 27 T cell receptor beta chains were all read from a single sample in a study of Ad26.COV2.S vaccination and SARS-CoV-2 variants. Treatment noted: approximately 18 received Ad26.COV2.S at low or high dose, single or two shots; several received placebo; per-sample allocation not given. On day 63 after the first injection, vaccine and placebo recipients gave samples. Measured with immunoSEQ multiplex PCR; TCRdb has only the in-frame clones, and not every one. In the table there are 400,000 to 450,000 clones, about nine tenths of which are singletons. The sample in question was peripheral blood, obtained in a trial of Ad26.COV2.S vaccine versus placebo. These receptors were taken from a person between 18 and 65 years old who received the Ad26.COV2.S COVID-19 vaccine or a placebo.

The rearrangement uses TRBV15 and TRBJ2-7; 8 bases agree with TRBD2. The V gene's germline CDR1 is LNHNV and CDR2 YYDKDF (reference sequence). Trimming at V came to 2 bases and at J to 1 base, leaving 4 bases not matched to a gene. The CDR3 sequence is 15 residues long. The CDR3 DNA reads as TGTGCCACCAGCAGATCCGCGGGGGGATCCTACGAGCAGTACTTC. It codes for CATSRSAGGSYEQYF.

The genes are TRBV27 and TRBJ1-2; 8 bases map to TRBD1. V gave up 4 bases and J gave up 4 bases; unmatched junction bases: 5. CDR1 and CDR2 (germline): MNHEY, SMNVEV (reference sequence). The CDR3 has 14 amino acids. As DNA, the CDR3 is TGTGCCAGCAGTTCCGACAGGGGCCCCTATGGCTACACCTTC. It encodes CASSSDRGPYGYTF.

CDR3 in amino acids: CASSRWEGKKLFF. CDR3 in DNA: TGTGCCAGCAGCCGCTGGGAAGGAAAAAAACTGTTTTTT. The chain has TRBV6-2 or TRBV6-3 and TRBJ1-4, with D unclear. The V end lost 6 bases, the J end lost 9 bases, and 14 bases lay between the germline ends. This CDR3 spans 13 amino acids. Looked up from germline, CDR1 is MNHEY and CDR2 is SVGEGT.

CDR3 protein: CASSYPGLQYNEQFF. CDR3 in DNA: TGTGCCAGCAGTTACCCGGGACTACAATACAATGAGCAGTTCTTC. The chain links TRBV6-5 to TRBJ2-1, with 7 bases that match TRBD2. This CDR3 spans 15 amino acids. With V trimmed by 2 bases and J by 4 bases, 5 bases remained unmatched. The germline V gene has CDR1 MNHEY and CDR2 SVGAGI.

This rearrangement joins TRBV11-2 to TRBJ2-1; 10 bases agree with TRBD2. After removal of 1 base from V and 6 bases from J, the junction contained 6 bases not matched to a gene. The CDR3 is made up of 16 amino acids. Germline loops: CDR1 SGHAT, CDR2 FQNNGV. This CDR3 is CASSLAGTSVANEQFF. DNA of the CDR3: TGTGCCAGCAGCTTAGCCGGGACTAGCGTTGCCAATGAGCAGTTCTTC. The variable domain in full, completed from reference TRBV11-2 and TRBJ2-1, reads EAGVAQSPRYKIIEKRQSVAFWCNPISGHATLYWYQQILGQGPKLLIQFQNNGVVDDSQLPKDRFSAERLKGVDSTLKIQPAKLEDSAVYLCASSLAGTSVANEQFFGPGTRLTVL.

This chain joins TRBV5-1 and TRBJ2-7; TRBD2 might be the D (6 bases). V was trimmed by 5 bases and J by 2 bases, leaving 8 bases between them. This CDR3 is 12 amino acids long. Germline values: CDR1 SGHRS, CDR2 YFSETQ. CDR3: CASSTGAYEQYF. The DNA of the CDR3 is TGCGCCAGCAGTACGGGAGCCTACGAGCAGTACTTC.

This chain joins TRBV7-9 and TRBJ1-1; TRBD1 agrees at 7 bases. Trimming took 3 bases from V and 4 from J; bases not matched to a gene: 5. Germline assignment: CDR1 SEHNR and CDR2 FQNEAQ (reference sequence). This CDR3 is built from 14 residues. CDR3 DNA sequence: TGTGCCAGCAGCTTCCAGGGGGTGGGCACTGAAGCTTTCTTT. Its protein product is CASSFQGVGTEAFF.

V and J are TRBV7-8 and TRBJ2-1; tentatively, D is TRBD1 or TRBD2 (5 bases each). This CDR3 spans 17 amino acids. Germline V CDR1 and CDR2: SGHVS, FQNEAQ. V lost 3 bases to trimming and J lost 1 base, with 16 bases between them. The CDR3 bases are TGTGCCAGCAGCTTGCGCCCCGGGACGGGGTCCTACAATGAGCAGTTCTTC. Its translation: CASSLRPGTGSYNEQFF.

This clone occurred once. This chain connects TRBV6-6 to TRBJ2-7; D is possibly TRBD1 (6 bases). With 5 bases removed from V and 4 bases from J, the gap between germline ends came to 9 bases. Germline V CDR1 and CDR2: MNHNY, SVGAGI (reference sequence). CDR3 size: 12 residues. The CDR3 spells CASSLQGYEQYF. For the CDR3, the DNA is TGTGCCAGCAGTCTACAGGGTTACGAGCAGTACTTC.

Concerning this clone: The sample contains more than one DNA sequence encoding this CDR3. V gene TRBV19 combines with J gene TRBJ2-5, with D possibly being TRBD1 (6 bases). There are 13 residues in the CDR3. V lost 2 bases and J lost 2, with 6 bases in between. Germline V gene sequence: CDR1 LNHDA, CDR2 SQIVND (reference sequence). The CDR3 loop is CASSIRGQETQYF. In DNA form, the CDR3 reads TGTGCCAGTAGTATAAGGGGGCAAGAGACCCAGTACTTC.

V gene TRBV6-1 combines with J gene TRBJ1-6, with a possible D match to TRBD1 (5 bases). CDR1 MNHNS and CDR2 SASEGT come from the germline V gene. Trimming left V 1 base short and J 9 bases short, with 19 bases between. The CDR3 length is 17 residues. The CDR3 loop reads CASSEEAGWGIGSPLHF. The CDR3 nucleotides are TGTGCCAGCAGTGAAGAGGCAGGGTGGGGAATCGGTTCACCCCTCCACTTT.

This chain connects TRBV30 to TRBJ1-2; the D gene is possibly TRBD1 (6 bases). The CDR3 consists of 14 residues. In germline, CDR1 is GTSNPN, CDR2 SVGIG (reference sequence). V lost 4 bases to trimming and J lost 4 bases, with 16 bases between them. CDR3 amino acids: CAWTRTAMGYGYTF. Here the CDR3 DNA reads TGTGCCTGGACCAGGACAGCGATGGGCTATGGCTACACCTTC.

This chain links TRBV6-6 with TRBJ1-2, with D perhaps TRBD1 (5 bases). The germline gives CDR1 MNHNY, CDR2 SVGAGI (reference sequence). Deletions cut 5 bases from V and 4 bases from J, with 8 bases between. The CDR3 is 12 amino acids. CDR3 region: CASSVDSYGYTF. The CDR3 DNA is TGTGCCAGCAGTGTCGACAGCTATGGCTACACCTTC.

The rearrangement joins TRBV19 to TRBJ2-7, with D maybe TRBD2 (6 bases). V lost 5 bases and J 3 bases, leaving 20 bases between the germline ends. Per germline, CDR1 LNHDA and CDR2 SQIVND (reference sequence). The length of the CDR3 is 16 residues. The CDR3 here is CASSVRGIEGGYEQYF. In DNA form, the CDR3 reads TGTGCCAGTAGTGTCCGGGGGATCGAGGGAGGCTACGAGCAGTACTTC.

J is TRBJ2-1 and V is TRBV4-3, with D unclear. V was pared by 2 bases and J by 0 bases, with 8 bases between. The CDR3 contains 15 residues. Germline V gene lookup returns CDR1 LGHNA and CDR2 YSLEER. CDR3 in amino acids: CASSQSESSYNEQFF. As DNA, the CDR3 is TGCGCCAGCAGCCAATCAGAGAGCTCCTACAATGAGCAGTTCTTC.

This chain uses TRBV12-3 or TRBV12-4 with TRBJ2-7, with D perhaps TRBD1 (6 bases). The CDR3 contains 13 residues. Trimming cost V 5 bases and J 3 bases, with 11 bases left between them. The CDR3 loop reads CASSNRAGYEQYF. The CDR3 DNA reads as TGTGCCAGCAGTAACAGGGCCGGCTACGAGCAGTACTTC.

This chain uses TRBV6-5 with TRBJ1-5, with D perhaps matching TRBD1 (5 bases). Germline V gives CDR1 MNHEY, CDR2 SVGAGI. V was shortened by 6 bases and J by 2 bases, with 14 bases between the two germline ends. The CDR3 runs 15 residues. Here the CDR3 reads CASSPEGSRNQPQHF. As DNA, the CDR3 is TGTGCCAGCAGCCCAGAGGGGAGTCGCAATCAGCCCCAGCATTTT.

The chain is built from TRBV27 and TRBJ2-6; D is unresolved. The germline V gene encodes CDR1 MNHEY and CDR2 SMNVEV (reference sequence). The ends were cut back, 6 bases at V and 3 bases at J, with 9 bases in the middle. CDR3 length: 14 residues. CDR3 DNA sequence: TGTGCCAGCAGAACAGTATTTGGGGCCAACGTCCTGACTTTC. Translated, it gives CASRTVFGANVLTF.

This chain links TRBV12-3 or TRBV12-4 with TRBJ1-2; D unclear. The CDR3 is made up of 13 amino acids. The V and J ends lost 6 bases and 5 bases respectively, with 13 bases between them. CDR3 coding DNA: TGTGCCAGCAGCGCCTCGACGGGGTATGGCTACACCTTC. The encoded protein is CASSASTGYGYTF.

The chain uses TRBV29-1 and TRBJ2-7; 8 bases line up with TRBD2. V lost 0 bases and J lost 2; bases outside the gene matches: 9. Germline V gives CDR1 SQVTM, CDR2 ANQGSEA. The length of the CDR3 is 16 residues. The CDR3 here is CSVEDGTRGDPYEQYF. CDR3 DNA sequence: TGCAGCGTTGAAGATGGGACTAGGGGTGATCCCTACGAGCAGTACTTC.

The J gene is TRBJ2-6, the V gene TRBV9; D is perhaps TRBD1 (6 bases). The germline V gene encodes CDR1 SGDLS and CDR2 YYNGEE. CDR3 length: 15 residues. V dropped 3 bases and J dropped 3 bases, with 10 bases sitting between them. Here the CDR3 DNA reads TGTGCCAGCAGCGGGCAGGGGATTGGGGCCAACGTCCTGACTTTC. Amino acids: CASSGQGIGANVLTF.

The CDR3 sequence is CASSVGQGGSYEQYF. DNA for the CDR3: TGTGCCAGCAGCGTAGGACAGGGGGGTTCCTACGAGCAGTACTTC. The chain recombines TRBV7-9 with TRBJ2-7, with 10 bases matching TRBD1. The ends lost 5 bases at V and 1 base at J; junction bases unmatched: 5. This CDR3 spans 15 amino acids. Germline V gene data show CDR1 as SEHNR and CDR2 as FQNEAQ (reference sequence).

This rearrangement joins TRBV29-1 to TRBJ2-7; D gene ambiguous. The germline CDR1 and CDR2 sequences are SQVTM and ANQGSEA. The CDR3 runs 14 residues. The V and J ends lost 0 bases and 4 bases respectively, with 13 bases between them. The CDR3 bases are TGCAGCGTTGAAGATCCCGGTTTGGGGTACGAGCAGTACTTC. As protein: CSVEDPGLGYEQYF.

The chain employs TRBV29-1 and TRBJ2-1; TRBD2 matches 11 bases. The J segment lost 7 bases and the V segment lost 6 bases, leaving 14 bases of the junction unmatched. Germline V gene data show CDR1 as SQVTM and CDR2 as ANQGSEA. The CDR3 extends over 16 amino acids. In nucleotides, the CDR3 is TGCAGCGTGACACCCTTTAGCGGGAGGGCCACAAATGAGCAGTTCTTC. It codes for CSVTPFSGRATNEQFF.

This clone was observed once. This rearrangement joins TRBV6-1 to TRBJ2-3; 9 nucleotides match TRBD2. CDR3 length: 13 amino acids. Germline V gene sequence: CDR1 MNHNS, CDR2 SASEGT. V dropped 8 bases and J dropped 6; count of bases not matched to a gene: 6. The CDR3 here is CASRLAGMDTQYF. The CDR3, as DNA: TGTGCCAGCCGGCTAGCGGGAATGGATACGCAGTATTTT.

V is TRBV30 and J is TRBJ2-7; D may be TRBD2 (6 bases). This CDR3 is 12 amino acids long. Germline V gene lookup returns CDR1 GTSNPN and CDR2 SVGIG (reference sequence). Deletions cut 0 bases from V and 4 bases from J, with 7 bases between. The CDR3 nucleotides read TGTGCCTGGAGTGTCCGGGAGTACGAGCAGTACTTC. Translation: CAWSVREYEQYF. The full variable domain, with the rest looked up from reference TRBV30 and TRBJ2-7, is SQTIHQWPATLVQPVGSPLSLECTVEGTSNPNLYWYRQAAGRGLQLLFYSVGIGQISSEVPQNLSASRPQDRQFILSSKKLLLSDSGFYLCAWSVREYEQYFGPGTRLTVT.

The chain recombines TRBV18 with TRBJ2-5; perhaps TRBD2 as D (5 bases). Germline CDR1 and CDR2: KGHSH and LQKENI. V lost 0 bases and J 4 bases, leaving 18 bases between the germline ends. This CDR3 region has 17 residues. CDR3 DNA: TGTGCCAGCTCACCACCTATCGCACTAGTCTCGGGAGAGACCCAGTACTTC. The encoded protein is CASSPPIALVSGETQYF. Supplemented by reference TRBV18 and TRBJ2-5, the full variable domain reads NAGVMQNPRHLVRRRGQEARLRCSPMKGHSHVYWYRQLPEEGLKFMVYLQKENIIDESGMPKERFSAEFPKEGPSILRIQQVVRGDSAAYFCASSPPIALVSGETQYFGPGTRLLVL.